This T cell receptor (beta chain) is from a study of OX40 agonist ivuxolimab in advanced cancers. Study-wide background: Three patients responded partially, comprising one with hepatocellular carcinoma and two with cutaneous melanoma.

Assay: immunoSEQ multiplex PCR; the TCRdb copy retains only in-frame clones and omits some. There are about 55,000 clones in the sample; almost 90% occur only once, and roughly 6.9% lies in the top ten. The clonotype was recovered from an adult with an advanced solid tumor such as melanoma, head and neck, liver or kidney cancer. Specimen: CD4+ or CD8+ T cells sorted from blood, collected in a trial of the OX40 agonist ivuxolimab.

The CDR3 DNA reads TGTGCCAGCAGTGAACTTGGCAGAAACTATGGCTACACCTTC. Translating gives CASSELGRNYGYTF. The chain has TRBV6-1 and TRBJ1-2, with D unclear. CDR3 length: 14 residues. Per the germline V gene, CDR1 is MNHNS and CDR2 is SASEGT. The germline V and J ends were trimmed by 2 bases and 2 bases, with 9 bases remaining between them.